One sample yielded the 21 T cell receptor beta chains listed below, sequenced in a study of shared clonotypes between healthy human individuals. Only in-frame clones appear in the TCRdb table, and some are missing; sequencing was by immunoSEQ multiplex PCR. The profile shows some 2.1 million clones, around 95% of them singletons. The sequencing input was naive CD4+ T cells sorted from blood. Sample subset: CD45RA+ positively selected. These receptors were obtained from a man younger than 35 in good health.

J is TRBJ2-2 and V is TRBV7-2, with D perhaps given as TRBD1 or TRBD2 (5 bases each). The CDR3 runs to 14 residues. Germline V gene data show CDR1 as SGHTA and CDR2 as FQGNSA. Trimming pared 5 bases from V and 4 bases from J, leaving 11 bases between. CDR3 sequence reads: CASSKLGRTGELFF. The CDR3 DNA sequence: TGTGCCAGCAGCAAGTTGGGACGCACCGGGGAGCTGTTTTTT. Based on the CDR3 plus reference TRBV7-2 and TRBJ2-2, the full variable domain is GAGVSQSPSNKVTEKGKDVELRCDPISGHTALYWYRQSLGQGLEFLIYFQGNSAPDKSGLPSDRFSAERTGGSVSTLTIQRTQQEDSAVYLCASSKLGRTGELFFGEGSRLTVL.

The V call is TRBV18, the J call TRBJ2-1; D call uncertain. Trimming removed 5 bases at V and 6 bases at J, with 11 bases between. The CDR3 totals 13 residues. The germline CDR1 and CDR2 sequences are KGHSH and LQKENI. CDR3 DNA: TGTGCCAGCTCAAACGACATCGGCAATGAGCAGTTCTTC. It translates to CASSNDIGNEQFF.

The chain is built from TRBV18 and TRBJ2-3; 13 positions agree with TRBD2. With 6 bases clipped from V and 5 bases from J, the junction kept 5 bases outside the gene matches. Germline CDR1 reads KGHSH; CDR2 reads LQKENI. The CDR3 runs to 15 residues. DNA for the CDR3: TGTGCCAGCTCGGGACTAGCGGGATCCGTAGATACGCAGTATTTT. Translating gives CASSGLAGSVDTQYF.

The V call is TRBV6-1, the J call TRBJ2-7; D is unclear. The CDR3 length is 12 residues. Germline assignment: CDR1 MNHNS and CDR2 SASEGT. V lost 7 bases, J lost 6 bases, and 13 bases lay in between. The CDR3 reads CASKVDSVEQYF. Written as DNA, the CDR3 is TGTGCCAGCAAGGTTGATAGTGTCGAGCAGTACTTC.

The chain uses TRBV5-4 and TRBJ1-1; D may be TRBD1 (5 bases). Germline CDR1 reads SGHNT; CDR2 reads YYREEE (reference sequence). V was cut by 0 bases and J by 1 base, with 13 bases left in between. The CDR3 consists of 16 residues. CDR3 loop: CASSLAGGAGNTEAFF. The CDR3 coding sequence is TGTGCCAGCAGCTTGGCCGGAGGGGCGGGGAACACTGAAGCTTTCTTT.

Worth noting for this clone: A junction boundary mismatches the germline segment, possibly from a read error. Within the sample, other DNA sequences also encode this same CDR3. CDR3 amino acids: CASSLAAVETQYF. The CDR3 DNA follows: TGTGCTAGCAGCTTAGCCGCGGTGGAGACCCAGTACTTC. The chain uses TRBV7-7 and TRBJ2-5; D is unclear. Germline V CDR1 and CDR2: SSHAT, FNYEAQ (reference sequence). This CDR3 has 13 amino acids.

V is TRBV4-1 and J is TRBJ1-6; 7 nucleotides align to TRBD1. The CDR3 loop spans 14 amino acids. CDR1 and CDR2 (germline): MGHRA, YSYEKL. The junction had 2 bases not matched to a gene; V was cut back by 4 bases and J by 5 bases. Here the CDR3 reads CASSPGQNNSPLHF. The CDR3 bases are TGCGCCAGCAGCCCGGGACAGAATAATTCACCCCTCCACTTT.

This clone was seen a few times. This chain joins TRBV27 and TRBJ2-5; D might be TRBD1 or TRBD2, each matching 5 bases. The length of the CDR3 is 15 residues. Germline loops: CDR1 MNHEY, CDR2 SMNVEV (reference sequence). The ends were cut back, 5 bases at V and 5 bases at J, with 18 bases in the middle. The CDR3 here is CASSLTGTPWETQYF. CDR3 DNA sequence: TGTGCCAGCAGTCTCACCGGGACCCCCTGGGAGACCCAGTACTTC.

A single count supports this clone. The genes are TRBV2 and TRBJ1-1; 8 bases map to TRBD1. Germline-derived CDR1 and CDR2 are SNHLY and FYNNEI. CDR3 length equals 14 residues. With V trimmed by 6 bases and J by 0 bases, 3 bases remained unmatched. Here the CDR3 DNA reads TGTGCCAGCAGCCCGGGACAGGTGAACACTGAAGCTTTCTTT. This translates into CASSPGQVNTEAFF.

The chain carries TRBV2 and TRBJ2-2, with TRBD2 matching over 7 bases. J was trimmed by 8 bases and V by 5 bases; bases with no gene match: 8. Germline CDR1 reads SNHLY; CDR2 reads FYNNEI. The CDR3 is made up of 14 amino acids. CDR3 coding DNA: TGTGCCAGCAGTTCTAGCGGCCTAGGGGGGGAGCTGTTTTTT. This translates into CASSSSGLGGELFF.

The chain employs TRBV5-3 and TRBJ2-1, with TRBD2 identical over 11 bases. TRBV5-3 is reported as an ORF; its role is uncertain. CDR3 length: 18 residues. Trimming at V came to 1 base and at J to 0 bases, leaving 6 bases not matched to a gene. In nucleotides, the CDR3 is TGTGCCAGAAGCTTGAGACTAGCGGGAAATCTCTCCTACAATGAGCAGTTCTTC. It specifies CARSLRLAGNLSYNEQFF.

The chain carries TRBV6-1 and TRBJ1-4; 7 bases are a match to TRBD1. Trimming took 6 bases from V and 5 from J; bases not matched to a gene: 6. Germline-derived CDR1 and CDR2 are MNHNS and SASEGT. There are 14 residues in the CDR3. The DNA for the CDR3 is TGTGCCAGCAGCCTGGACAGGTGGAATGAAAAACTGTTTTTT. As protein: CASSLDRWNEKLFF.

The sample holds one count of this clone. V is TRBV30 and J is TRBJ2-6; D remains unclear. The V gene lost 3 bases and the J gene lost 0 bases, with 15 bases spanning the gap. Germline CDR1 and CDR2: GTSNPN and SVGIG (reference sequence). CDR3 length equals 17 residues. The CDR3 nucleotides are TGTGCCTGGAGGCGGCCGGGTCCAAGCTCTGGGGCCAACGTCCTGACTTTC. Encoded protein: CAWRRPGPSSGANVLTF.

Regarding this clone: Compared with germline, one end of the junction differs, possibly owing to a read error. The chain is built from TRBV7-7 and TRBJ2-5; D might be TRBD2 (5 bases). The CDR3 sequence is 13 residues long. Germline V gene lookup returns CDR1 SSHAT and CDR2 FNYEAQ (reference sequence). The CDR3 DNA sequence: TGTGCTAGCAGCTTAGCGATACAAGAGACCCAGTACTTC. This encodes CASSLAIQETQYF.

The chain uses TRBV11-2 and TRBJ1-1; no definite D call. Trimming took 5 bases from V and 1 from J, leaving 11 bases between them. Germline loops: CDR1 SGHAT, CDR2 FQNNGV. The CDR3 covers 14 residues. The CDR3: CASSPRVANTEAFF. CDR3 DNA sequence: TGTGCCAGCAGCCCGCGGGTTGCGAACACTGAAGCTTTCTTT.

A note on this clone: One end of the junction varies from germline; a read error may be responsible. The chain carries TRBV11-2 and TRBJ2-3, with 9 bases aligning to TRBD2. CDR3 length equals 14 residues. CDR1 and CDR2 from the germline V gene are SGHAT and FQNNGV. The CDR3 DNA follows: TGTGCCAGCAGCCCGAACCCTAGGACTAGCGAGGGTATTTTT. Translation gives CASSPNPRTSEGIF.

This clone was seen only once. This chain connects TRBV30 to TRBJ1-3; D unresolved. The CDR3 consists of 14 residues. Trimming cost V 0 bases and J 4 bases, with 10 bases left between them. Germline CDR1 is GTSNPN and CDR2 is SVGIG (reference sequence). The CDR3 bases are TGTGCCTGGAGTGTAGTCCTTAGAGGAAACACCATATATTTT. Its protein product is CAWSVVLRGNTIYF.

The count of this clone is one. J is TRBJ2-1 and V is TRBV14; TRBD1 aligns across 10 bases. The CDR3 is 15 amino acids. From germline, CDR1 is SGHDN and CDR2 FVKESK. V trimming: 4 bases; J trimming: 4 bases; junction bases outside the gene matches: 4. The CDR3 bases are TGTGCCAGCAGCCTAAGACAGGGGGCATACAATGAGCAGTTCTTC. Translated, it gives CASSLRQGAYNEQFF.

CDR3 loop: CASSLPAGGSNNEQFF. Written as DNA, the CDR3 is TGCGCCAGCAGCCTCCCAGCGGGAGGGTCAAACAATGAGCAGTTCTTC. The genes are TRBV5-1 and TRBJ2-1; 10 bases are shared with TRBD2. Germline V gives CDR1 SGHRS, CDR2 YFSETQ. Losses at the gene ends were 4 bases for V and 5 bases for J; bases not matched to a gene: 9. The CDR3 runs to 16 residues. Complete variable domain (other parts from reference TRBV5-1 and TRBJ2-1): KAGVTQTPRYLIKTRGQQVTLSCSPISGHRSVSWYQQTPGQGLQFLFEYFSETQRNKGNFPGRFSGRQFSNSRSEMNVSTLELGDSALYLCASSLPAGGSNNEQFFGPGTRLTVL.

The chain is built from TRBV6-5 and TRBJ2-3; no definite D call. V dropped 2 bases and J dropped 1 base, with 13 bases sitting between them. The CDR3 is 16 amino acids. Germline assignment: CDR1 MNHEY and CDR2 SVGAGI. The CDR3 region is CASSYADLPGTDTQYF. The CDR3 DNA sequence: TGTGCCAGCAGTTACGCAGACTTGCCTGGCACAGATACGCAGTATTTT.

In DNA form, the CDR3 reads TGTGCCAGCAGCTTACGGACAGGGGGGGATCAGCCCCAGCATTTT. This translates into CASSLRTGGDQPQHF. The rearrangement links TRBV7-2 to TRBJ1-5; 10 nucleotides agree with TRBD1. The CDR3 consists of 15 residues. Germline loops: CDR1 SGHTA, CDR2 FQGNSA. V lost 2 bases to trimming and J lost 5 bases; unmatched junction nucleotides: 3.